These 20 T cell receptor beta chains were sequenced from one sample in a study of T cell changes during pregnancy in multiple sclerosis. Assay: immunoSEQ multiplex PCR; the TCRdb copy retains only in-frame clones and omits some. The repertoire holds over 45,000 clones, with about 93% as singletons. Sequences were derived from CD8+ T cells from peripheral blood mononuclear cells, sampled in the third trimester of pregnancy. The receptor source for this set is a female donor with multiple sclerosis, enrolled in a pregnancy study.

V usage is TRBV6-1 and J usage is TRBJ1-5; no definite D call. The CDR3 has 13 residues. The V end lost 1 base, the J end lost 6 bases, and 7 bases lay between the germline ends. Germline-derived CDR1 and CDR2 are MNHNS and SASEGT. This CDR3 reads CASSEEGVQPQHF. The CDR3, as DNA: TGTGCCAGCAGTGAAGAGGGAGTTCAGCCCCAGCATTTT.

The chain links TRBV18 to TRBJ2-7; 7 bases match TRBD1. The CDR3 covers 15 residues. The V and J ends lost 3 bases and 10 bases, in that order; junction bases with no gene match: 15. Germline assignment: CDR1 KGHSH and CDR2 LQKENI. CDR3 sequence: CASSPRQGTAESQYF. CDR3 DNA sequence: TGTGCCAGCTCACCCCGGCAGGGGACAGCAGAATCTCAGTACTTC. The full variable domain, in which reference TRBV18 and TRBJ2-7 provide the parts outside the CDR3, is NAGVMQNPRHLVRRRGQEARLRCSPMKGHSHVYWYRQLPEEGLKFMVYLQKENIIDESGMPKERFSAEFPKEGPSILRIQQVVRGDSAAYFCASSPRQGTAESQYFGPGTRLTVT.

The chain carries TRBV6-1 and TRBJ1-4; a possible D gene is TRBD1 (5 bases). The V gene lost 4 bases and the J gene lost 4 bases, with 13 bases spanning the gap. The germline V gene has CDR1 MNHNS and CDR2 SASEGT. The CDR3 consists of 15 residues. The DNA for the CDR3 is TGTGCCAGCAGTGGAGGGGAGGAGGGTAATGAAAAACTGTTTTTT. Translating it yields CASSGGEEGNEKLFF.

V usage is TRBV30 and J usage is TRBJ2-7; 8 positions match TRBD1. CDR1 and CDR2 (germline): GTSNPN, SVGIG (reference sequence). CDR3 length: 13 amino acids. V lost 1 base and J lost 6; bases outside the gene matches: 5. The CDR3 loop is CAWSGGTGFEQYF. The CDR3, as DNA: TGTGCCTGGAGTGGAGGGACAGGTTTCGAGCAGTACTTC.

The chain combines TRBV27 with TRBJ1-5; D not certain. This CDR3 has 14 amino acids. The germline V gene has CDR1 MNHEY and CDR2 SMNVEV (reference sequence). The germline V and J ends were trimmed by 5 bases and 3 bases, with 11 bases remaining between them. The CDR3 protein is CASSPSSSNQPQHF. In nucleotides, the CDR3 is TGTGCCAGCAGTCCTAGTAGCTCCAATCAGCCCCAGCATTTT.

CDR3 residues: CASSTGPLDRRNTEAFF. The DNA of the CDR3 is TGCGCCAGCAGCACTGGCCCCCTTGACAGGAGGAACACTGAAGCTTTCTTT. The chain recombines TRBV5-1 with TRBJ1-1; D is possibly TRBD1 (6 bases). Germline CDR1 and CDR2: SGHRS and YFSETQ. CDR3 length: 17 amino acids. Deletions cut 4 bases from V and 1 base from J, with 20 bases between.

The genes are TRBV15 and TRBJ2-3; 8 positions match TRBD1. The junction had 7 bases not matched to a gene; V was cut back by 0 bases and J by 5 bases. The germline CDR1 and CDR2 sequences are LNHNV and YYDKDF (reference sequence). The CDR3 loop spans 16 amino acids. The CDR3 here is CATSRDTGGSRDTQYF. CDR3 sequence (DNA): TGTGCCACCAGCAGAGATACAGGGGGGAGTAGAGATACGCAGTATTTT. The whole variable domain, filled in from reference TRBV15 and TRBJ2-3, reads DAMVIQNPRYQVTQFGKPVTLSCSQTLNHNVMYWYQQKSSQAPKLLFHYYDKDFNNEADTPDNFQSRRPNTSFCFLDIRSPGLGDTAMYLCATSRDTGGSRDTQYFGPGTRLTVL.

This clone was seen only a few times. The rearrangement joins TRBV5-1 to TRBJ1-1; D remains ambiguous. Trimming left V 4 bases short and J 0 bases short, with 10 bases between. In germline, CDR1 is SGHRS, CDR2 YFSETQ. The CDR3 is made up of 14 amino acids. This chain's CDR3 is CASSGWAVNTEAFF. The CDR3 DNA reads TGCGCCAGCAGCGGATGGGCAGTGAACACTGAAGCTTTCTTT.

The CDR3 DNA is TGTGCCTGGAGTGGGGTTTCAGGACTAGCGGGAAACACCGGGGAGCTGTTTTTT. Translating gives CAWSGVSGLAGNTGELFF. This chain connects TRBV30 to TRBJ2-2, with 12 bases matching TRBD2. Per germline, CDR1 GTSNPN and CDR2 SVGIG (reference sequence). The CDR3 covers 18 residues. V shed 1 base, J shed 2 bases, and the junction held 8 bases outside the gene matches.

The chain carries TRBV6-5 and TRBJ2-1; D ambiguous. CDR1 is MNHEY, CDR2 SVGAGI, per germline. V gave up 3 bases and J gave up 3 bases, with 9 bases separating them. CDR3 length: 14 residues. The CDR3 protein is CASSYTYGYNEQFF. For the CDR3, the DNA is TGTGCCAGCAGTTATACCTACGGCTACAATGAGCAGTTCTTC.

The genes are TRBV7-9 and TRBJ2-7, with D unclear. CDR1 is SEHNR and CDR2 is FQNEAQ in the germline V gene (reference sequence). The V end was cut by 0 bases, the J end by 0 bases, with 12 bases between. This CDR3 contains 16 residues. CDR3 nucleotide sequence: TGTGCCAGCAGCTTAGCAACCGAGCGAAGCTCCTACGAGCAGTACTTC. This translates into CASSLATERSSYEQYF. Variable domain in full (rest from reference TRBV7-9 and TRBJ2-7): DTGVSQNPRHKITKRGQNVTFRCDPISEHNRLYWYRQTLGQGPEFLTYFQNEAQLEKSRLLSDRFSAERPKGSFSTLEIQRTEQGDSAMYLCASSLATERSSYEQYFGPGTRLTVT.

The chain links TRBV30 to TRBJ2-7; 7 nucleotides line up with TRBD1. In germline, CDR1 is GTSNPN, CDR2 SVGIG (reference sequence). This CDR3 contains 17 residues. J lost 3 bases, V lost 1 base, and 15 bases had no gene match. This chain's CDR3 is CAWSAPTYRGPDYEQYF. The DNA of the CDR3 is TGTGCCTGGAGTGCCCCCACATACAGGGGCCCGGACTACGAGCAGTACTTC.

This rearrangement joins TRBV5-1 to TRBJ2-7, with TRBD1 matching over 7 bases. CDR3 size: 17 residues. With 4 bases clipped from V and 3 bases from J, the junction kept 16 bases outside the gene matches. Per germline, CDR1 SGHRS and CDR2 YFSETQ. The CDR3 bases are TGCGCCAGCAGCCCTACCACAATTCCGGGACAGAACTACGAGCAGTACTTC. Its translation: CASSPTTIPGQNYEQYF.

CDR3 amino acids: CASSGGTAQETQYF. In DNA form, the CDR3 reads TGTGCCAGCAGCGGCGGGACAGCCCAAGAGACCCAGTACTTC. The chain carries TRBV13 and TRBJ2-5; D perhaps matches TRBD1 (7 bases). V lost 5 bases and J lost 1, with 11 bases in between. The CDR3 is 14 residues long. Germline lookup yields CDR1 PRHDT and CDR2 FYEKMQ (reference sequence).

Concerning this clone: The sample has other DNA sequences that encode this CDR3 too. The chain links TRBV7-2 to TRBJ2-7, with TRBD2 identical over 9 bases. V dropped 1 base and J dropped 4; count of bases not matched to a gene: 2. This CDR3 region has 14 residues. Germline assignment: CDR1 SGHTA and CDR2 FQGNSA. In DNA, the CDR3 is TGTGCCAGCAGCTTAGGACTAGCGGCGTACGAGCAGTACTTC. Translating it yields CASSLGLAAYEQYF.

The rearrangement links TRBV9 to TRBJ2-1; D might be TRBD1 (5 bases). This CDR3 has 15 residues. The germline V gene has CDR1 SGDLS and CDR2 YYNGEE. Trimming shortened V by 0 bases and J by 5 bases, and 12 bases separated the two germline ends. This CDR3 is CASSVDGARHNEQFF. As DNA, the CDR3 is TGTGCCAGCAGCGTAGATGGGGCTCGTCACAATGAGCAGTTCTTC.

The chain has TRBV7-6 and TRBJ2-7; 7 bases fit TRBD1. The CDR3 has 14 amino acids. V was pared by 0 bases and J by 6 bases, with 5 bases of the junction left unmatched. CDR1 and CDR2 (germline): SGHVS, FNYEAQ. CDR3 in DNA: TGTGCCAGCAGCTTAGCGACAGGGTCGGGCGAGCAGTACTTC. Protein sequence: CASSLATGSGEQYF.

V usage is TRBV7-9 and J usage is TRBJ2-1; no clear D gene. The CDR3 spans 12 residues. CDR1 SEHNR and CDR2 FQNEAQ come from the germline V gene (reference sequence). Between the trimmed V and J ends, which lost 2 bases and 8 bases, there was a span of 7 bases. CDR3 DNA: TGTGCCAGCAGCTTAATAAGCGATGAGCAGTTCTTC. Translating gives CASSLISDEQFF.

This clone was seen only once. The J gene is TRBJ1-2, the V gene TRBV18; 9 bases are a match to TRBD1. From germline, CDR1 is KGHSH and CDR2 LQKENI. V shed 3 bases, J shed 2 bases, and the junction held 4 bases outside the gene matches. CDR3 size: 15 residues. The CDR3 DNA reads as TGTGCCAGCTCACCGGAGACAGGGGGGAACTATGGCTACACCTTC. Translated, it gives CASSPETGGNYGYTF. The variable domain in full, with the rest retrieved from reference TRBV18 and TRBJ1-2, is NAGVMQNPRHLVRRRGQEARLRCSPMKGHSHVYWYRQLPEEGLKFMVYLQKENIIDESGMPKERFSAEFPKEGPSILRIQQVVRGDSAAYFCASSPETGGNYGYTFGSGTRLTVV.

The rearrangement uses TRBV4-1 and TRBJ1-2; D is perhaps TRBD1 (5 bases). The length of the CDR3 is 15 residues. Per germline, CDR1 MGHRA and CDR2 YSYEKL. V was pared by 4 bases and J by 2 bases, with 14 bases between. The CDR3 loop reads CASSPTPQANYGYTF. In nucleotides, the CDR3 is TGCGCCAGCAGCCCAACGCCACAGGCAAACTATGGCTACACCTTC.